Given below is one TCR beta chain in context. The target antigen is unknown. Time point of the sample: blood from clinic visit 5 months post-surgery; TSC patient then seizure free. CDR1 and CDR2 (germline): LNHDA, SQIVND (reference sequence). The CDR3 covers 15 residues. Trimming removed 7 bases at V and 7 bases at J, with 19 bases between. TCRdb's copy holds only in-frame clones and misses some; the assay was immunoSEQ multiplex PCR. The top ten hold 5.7% of the sample, which has about 340,000 clones, about 94% seen once. This entry comes from a study of brain T cells in children with intractable seizures. Notes on the study in general: Pre- and post-surgery blood differed in depth, so pre-surgery absences may be undersampling. Viral specificity was inferred only from CDR3 similarity; HCMV serostatus was unknown.

The chain carries TRBV19 and TRBJ1-4, with D possibly TRBD1 on 5 matching bases. The receptor's source is a boy less than two years old with tuberous sclerosis and intractable seizures. The material sequenced was peripheral blood, taken approximately 5 months after surgery. The CDR3, as DNA: TGTGCCAGTACTCTTACGCGCACCGGGGGTGAAAAACTGTTTTTT. Translated: CASTLTRTGGEKLFF. The full variable domain, its missing parts supplied by reference TRBV19 and TRBJ1-4, is DGGITQSPKYLFRKEGQNVTLSCEQNLNHDAMYWYRQDPGQGLRLIYYSQIVNDFQKGDIAEGYSVSREKKESFPLTVTSAQKNPTAFYLCASTLTRTGGEKLFFGSGTQLSVL.